A single sample is the source of the 24 T cell receptor beta chains below, sequenced in a study of T cell responses to AZD1222 COVID-19 vaccine (dated by TCRdb to about 2021). The sample's time point label, decoded: about 28 days (+/-7) after the second vaccine dose. Libraries were prepared through the immunoSEQ multiplex PCR assay. As stored in TCRdb, this immuneACCESS dataset retains in-frame rearrangements with V and J assigned. A fraction of the clones does not appear; measured against another copy, unresolved V genes explain less than half of the discrepancy, and the remainder lacks a known reason. This sample lists 120,000 or so clones; about 93% were detected once. The top ten constitute 4% to 6% of the sample. Sequencing used peripheral blood, obtained 28 days after the second AZD1222 dose. The origin of the receptors is an adult who received the AZD1222 COVID-19 vaccine.

The chain has TRBV10-3 and TRBJ1-1; TRBD1 matches 8 bases. V gave up 1 base and J gave up 2 bases; unmatched junction bases: 3. The germline V gene encodes CDR1 ENHRY and CDR2 SYGVKD. This CDR3 has 15 amino acids. The CDR3: CAISELGQENTEAFF. In DNA form, the CDR3 reads TGTGCCATCAGTGAGTTGGGACAGGAAAACACTGAAGCTTTCTTT.

This clone has only a few counts. This sequence joins TRBV15 and TRBJ1-4, with D perhaps TRBD1 (5 bases). V gave up 6 bases and J gave up 1 base, with 18 bases separating them. Germline loops: CDR1 LNHNV, CDR2 YYDKDF (reference sequence). This CDR3 is built from 17 residues. CDR3 sequence reads: CATSMGRSRLTNEKLFF. In nucleotides, the CDR3 is TGTGCCACCAGTATGGGACGGTCTAGATTAACTAATGAAAAACTGTTTTTT.

The V gene is TRBV11-2, the J gene TRBJ2-7, with D perhaps given as TRBD1 or TRBD2 (6 bases each). Germline CDR1 reads SGHAT; CDR2 reads FQNNGV. The CDR3 is made up of 17 amino acids. The V gene lost 1 base and the J gene lost 3 bases, with 19 bases spanning the gap. CDR3 region: CASSLVGGRGRSYEQYF. The CDR3 DNA is TGTGCCAGCAGCTTAGTGGGAGGCCGGGGGCGCAGCTACGAGCAGTACTTC.

A single count supports this clone. The chain employs TRBV5-1 and TRBJ2-3, with 10 bases identical to TRBD2. The germline V gene has CDR1 SGHRS and CDR2 YFSETQ. The CDR3 has 13 amino acids. The V gene end was trimmed by 0 bases and the J gene end by 8 bases; junction bases not matched to a gene: 0. This chain's CDR3 is CASSLGLAGTQYF. In DNA, the CDR3 is TGCGCCAGCAGCTTGGGACTAGCGGGTACGCAGTATTTT.

The rearrangement uses TRBV10-3 and TRBJ1-2, with a possible D match to TRBD1 (6 bases). V was trimmed by 6 bases and J by 4 bases, leaving 15 bases between them. This CDR3 contains 14 residues. Germline V gene data show CDR1 as ENHRY and CDR2 as SYGVKD. The CDR3 sequence: CAIRGDNPAYGYTF. For the CDR3, the DNA is TGTGCCATCAGAGGGGACAACCCCGCCTATGGCTACACCTTC.

The CDR3 bases are TGTGCCAGCAGCGTAGGGAAGGACGGGGGCAGGCATGAAAAACTGTTTTTT. Translation: CASSVGKDGGRHEKLFF. The chain uses TRBV9 and TRBJ1-4; TRBD1 is a possible D gene (6 bases). The ends were cut back, 0 bases at V and 6 bases at J, with 18 bases in the middle. Germline V CDR1 and CDR2: SGDLS, YYNGEE. The CDR3 is 17 amino acids.

The CDR3 DNA follows: TGTGCCAGCTCACGATCAGGCAGCGATCAGCCCCAGCATTTT. It is translated as CASSRSGSDQPQHF. The V gene is TRBV18, the J gene TRBJ1-5; D unresolved. The V end was cut by 4 bases, the J end by 5 bases, with 12 bases between. This CDR3 has 14 amino acids. Germline V gives CDR1 KGHSH, CDR2 LQKENI.

This chain uses TRBV7-9 with TRBJ2-7; unclear D gene. This CDR3 contains 14 residues. V was pared by 5 bases and J by 3 bases, with 14 bases between. Per germline, CDR1 SEHNR and CDR2 FQNEAQ (reference sequence). The CDR3 loop is CASSPPGGNYEQYF. CDR3 sequence (DNA): TGTGCCAGCAGCCCCCCGGGCGGCAACTACGAGCAGTACTTC.

V gene TRBV13 combines with J gene TRBJ2-1; D is perhaps TRBD1 (5 bases). The V end lost 0 bases, the J end lost 9 bases, and 18 bases lay between the germline ends. CDR1 is PRHDT and CDR2 is FYEKMQ in the germline V gene (reference sequence). The CDR3 has 16 residues. CDR3 coding DNA: TGTGCCAGCAGCTTAGGCCGATTACAGGTTGGCGGTGAGCAGTTCTTC. Amino acid sequence: CASSLGRLQVGGEQFF.

This clone came up once. The CDR3 reads CASSSLRGVPDTQYF. The CDR3 DNA reads as TGTGCCAGCAGTTCACTCCGAGGGGTCCCAGATACGCAGTATTTT. The chain carries TRBV6-2 or TRBV6-3 and TRBJ2-3; the D gene could be TRBD1 or TRBD2 (5 bases each). With 4 bases removed from V and 4 bases from J, the gap between germline ends came to 15 bases. Germline lookup yields CDR1 MNHEY and CDR2 SVGEGT. The CDR3 contains 15 residues.

This chain links TRBV11-2 with TRBJ2-7; D gene uncertain. V lost 0 bases and J 6 bases, leaving 15 bases between the germline ends. Germline CDR1 reads SGHAT; CDR2 reads FQNNGV. CDR3 length equals 15 residues. The DNA of the CDR3 is TGTGCCAGCAGCTTAGAGGGTTCTACCACCTCCGAGCAGTACTTC. Protein product: CASSLEGSTTSEQYF. Supplemented by reference TRBV11-2 and TRBJ2-7, the full variable domain reads EAGVAQSPRYKIIEKRQSVAFWCNPISGHATLYWYQQILGQGPKLLIQFQNNGVVDDSQLPKDRFSAERLKGVDSTLKIQPAKLEDSAVYLCASSLEGSTTSEQYFGPGTRLTVT.

This sequence joins TRBV29-1 and TRBJ2-5; 8 bases align to TRBD2. With V trimmed by 7 bases and J by 5 bases, 6 bases remained unmatched. This CDR3 comprises 12 residues. Germline assignment: CDR1 SQVTM and CDR2 ANQGSEA. CDR3 in DNA: TGCAGCGCCCGGGGGGGGGTTGAGACCCAGTACTTC. It translates to CSARGGVETQYF.

The gene calls are TRBV7-2 and TRBJ2-3; the match to TRBD1 covers 8 bases. Germline values: CDR1 SGHTA, CDR2 FQGNSA. V was clipped by 5 bases and J by 6 bases; unmatched bases: 10. The CDR3 runs 15 residues. The CDR3 region has the DNA TGTGCCAGCAGCCCCCGGACAGGGTGGTCGGATACGCAGTATTTT. It specifies CASSPRTGWSDTQYF.

This chain links TRBV6-8 with TRBJ2-6; TRBD1 is a possible D gene (6 bases). Germline lookup yields CDR1 MNHGY and CDR2 SAAAGT. V was pared by 6 bases and J by 2 bases, with 17 bases between. CDR3 length equals 17 residues. DNA for the CDR3: TGTGCCAGCAGACCGCCACAGGGCCCTCCTGGGGCCAACGTCCTGACTTTC. The encoded protein is CASRPPQGPPGANVLTF.

CDR3 protein: CASSGGQGRQETQYF. CDR3 in DNA: TGTGCCAGCAGCGGCGGACAGGGAAGGCAAGAGACCCAGTACTTC. The chain combines TRBV5-4 with TRBJ2-5; 8 nucleotides match TRBD1. J was trimmed by 2 bases and V by 4 bases; bases with no gene match: 7. Germline V lookup: CDR1 SGHNT, CDR2 YYREEE (reference sequence). This CDR3 spans 15 amino acids.

The rearrangement joins TRBV11-2 to TRBJ2-7, with D unresolved. Germline CDR1 is SGHAT and CDR2 is FQNNGV. Trimming removed 7 bases from V and 4 bases from J, with 8 bases in between. The CDR3 is 11 amino acids. The CDR3 reads CASTRQYEQYF. The CDR3 bases are TGTGCCAGCACCCGCCAGTACGAGCAGTACTTC.

V usage is TRBV11-2 and J usage is TRBJ2-7; D gene ambiguous. The germline CDR1 and CDR2 sequences are SGHAT and FQNNGV. The V gene lost 3 bases and the J gene lost 6 bases, with 12 bases spanning the gap. This CDR3 spans 13 amino acids. CDR3 protein: CASSLQLGSEQYF. In DNA, the CDR3 is TGTGCCAGCAGCTTGCAACTCGGATCCGAGCAGTACTTC.

This clone showed up just once. The chain links TRBV7-8 to TRBJ1-1; D is ambiguous. The CDR3 runs 15 residues. In germline, CDR1 is SGHVS, CDR2 FQNEAQ. V lost 6 bases and J lost 1, with 15 bases in between. CDR3 nucleotides: TGTGCCAGCAGGTTAATTTCTCTGTCGAACACTGAAGCTTTCTTT. It translates to CASRLISLSNTEAFF.

V is TRBV27 and J is TRBJ2-1; 9 bases match TRBD2. CDR3 size: 16 residues. V was pared by 2 bases and J by 9 bases, with 11 bases of the junction left unmatched. Germline V CDR1 and CDR2: MNHEY, SMNVEV (reference sequence). The CDR3 DNA sequence: TGTGCCAGCAGTTTAAGTTCGGCGGGAGGGCCAGGTGAGCAGTTCTTC. Residues: CASSLSSAGGPGEQFF.

V usage is TRBV11-2 and J usage is TRBJ2-1, with D unclear. CDR1 and CDR2 (germline): SGHAT, FQNNGV. This CDR3 has 17 residues. The germline V and J ends were trimmed by 5 bases and 7 bases, with 24 bases remaining between them. Here the CDR3 reads CASSPLQAPLDSNEQFF. In DNA, the CDR3 is TGTGCCAGCAGCCCCCTTCAGGCGCCCCTCGATTCGAATGAGCAGTTCTTC.

The rearrangement uses TRBV3-1 (or the pseudogene TRBV3-2) and TRBJ1-2; D is possibly TRBD1 (5 bases). V lost 3 bases and J lost 10, with 21 bases in between. The CDR3 length is 15 residues. Germline loops: CDR1 LGHDT, CDR2 YNNKEL (reference sequence). The CDR3 nucleotides read TGTGCCAGCAGCCACGGGGCGGACCTGTTATTTTACTACACCTTC. Its translation is CASSHGADLLFYYTF.

The rearrangement links TRBV10-1 to TRBJ2-2, with 10 positions matching TRBD1. The CDR3 runs 14 residues. CDR1 and CDR2 (germline): WNHNN, SYGVQD (reference sequence). Trimming took 6 bases from V and 4 from J; bases not matched to a gene: 2. The CDR3 bases are TGCGCCAGCAGAGGACAGGGGGGCACCGGGGAGCTGTTTTTT. This translates into CASRGQGGTGELFF.

This chain joins TRBV28 and TRBJ2-2; 7 bases are a match to TRBD1. The CDR3 totals 14 residues. With 6 bases clipped from V and 4 bases from J, the junction kept 5 bases outside the gene matches. Germline CDR1 is MDHEN and CDR2 is SYDVKM. The CDR3 loop reads CASSPDRATGELFF. DNA of the CDR3: TGTGCCAGCAGCCCCGACAGGGCCACCGGGGAGCTGTTTTTT.

The chain couples TRBV9 to TRBJ2-1; D is perhaps TRBD1 or TRBD2 (6 bases each). CDR3 length: 15 residues. The germline gives CDR1 SGDLS, CDR2 YYNGEE. V lost 0 bases, J lost 3 bases, and 10 bases lay in between. The CDR3 region is CASSVAGAGYNEQFF. The CDR3, as DNA: TGTGCCAGCAGCGTAGCGGGGGCCGGCTACAATGAGCAGTTCTTC.